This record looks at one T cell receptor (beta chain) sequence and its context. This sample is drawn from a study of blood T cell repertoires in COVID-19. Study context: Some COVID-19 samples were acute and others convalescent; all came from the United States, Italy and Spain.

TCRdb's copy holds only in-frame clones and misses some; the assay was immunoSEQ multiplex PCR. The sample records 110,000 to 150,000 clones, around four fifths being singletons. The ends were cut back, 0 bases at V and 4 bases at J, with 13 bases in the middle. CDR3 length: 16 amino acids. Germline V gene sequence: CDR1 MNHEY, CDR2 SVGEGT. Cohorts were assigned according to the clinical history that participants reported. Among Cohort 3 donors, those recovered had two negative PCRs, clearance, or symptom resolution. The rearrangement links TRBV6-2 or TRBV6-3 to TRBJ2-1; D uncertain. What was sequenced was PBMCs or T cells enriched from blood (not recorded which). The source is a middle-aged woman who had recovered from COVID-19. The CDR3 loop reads CASSYSDILRYNEQFF. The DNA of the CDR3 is TGTGCCAGCAGTTACTCCGACATCCTACGTTACAATGAGCAGTTCTTC.